This T cell receptor beta chain stems from a study of spatial heterogeneity in lung cancer. Time point denoted: sample taken at primary tumor resection. This clonotype appeared once. What it binds is not known. TCRdb used MiXCR to reprocess the 5' RACE reads, holding one entry per CDR3 protein. The sample lists 5,500 to 8,500 distinct CDR3 sequences, approximately 12% occurring once. V was clipped by 6 bases and J by 0 bases; unmatched bases: 2. CDR1 MDHEN and CDR2 SYDVKM come from the germline V gene. This CDR3 is 13 amino acids long. General study results and limits: Tracking of tumor mutation counts was seen in expanded intratumoral alpha and beta TCR counts.

The material was lung tumor tissue, obtained at surgery. The rearrangement links TRBV28 to TRBJ2-7; 7 bases are a match to TRBD1. The clonotype was recovered from a male donor with early-stage non-small cell lung cancer. The CDR3: CASSGTDSYEQYF. The CDR3 DNA reads TGTGCCAGCAGCGGGACAGACTCCTACGAGCAGTACTTC.